The T cell receptor beta chain under discussion was sequenced for a study of beta chain features in type 1 diabetes. The study reverse transcribed the entire isolated RNA, so it sequenced expressed TCRB transcripts. Deep immunoSEQ sequencing covered naive, central memory and regulatory T cell samples. Only in-frame clones appear in the TCRdb table, and some are missing; sequencing was by immunoSEQ multiplex PCR. Among hundreds of thousands of clones listed, over 12% were seen once. Study-level findings and limits: VDJ junctions in type 1 diabetes patients carried more deletions and fewer insertions. Across all four CD4+ subsets, people with type 1 diabetes showed modestly shorter TCRB CDR3s.

Germline V CDR1 and CDR2: MNHNS, SASEGT. This CDR3 has 14 residues. The V and J ends lost 8 bases and 6 bases respectively, with 18 bases between them. With regard to this clone: Antigen: not known.

The chain combines TRBV6-1 with TRBJ2-3, with unresolved D. This sequence was found in a young man with type 1 diabetes. Sequencing was performed on naive CD4+ T cells from blood. CDR3 loop: CASSNLPSWDTQYF. For the CDR3, the DNA is TGTGCCAGCTCGAACCTCCCCTCCTGGGATACGCAGTATTTT.